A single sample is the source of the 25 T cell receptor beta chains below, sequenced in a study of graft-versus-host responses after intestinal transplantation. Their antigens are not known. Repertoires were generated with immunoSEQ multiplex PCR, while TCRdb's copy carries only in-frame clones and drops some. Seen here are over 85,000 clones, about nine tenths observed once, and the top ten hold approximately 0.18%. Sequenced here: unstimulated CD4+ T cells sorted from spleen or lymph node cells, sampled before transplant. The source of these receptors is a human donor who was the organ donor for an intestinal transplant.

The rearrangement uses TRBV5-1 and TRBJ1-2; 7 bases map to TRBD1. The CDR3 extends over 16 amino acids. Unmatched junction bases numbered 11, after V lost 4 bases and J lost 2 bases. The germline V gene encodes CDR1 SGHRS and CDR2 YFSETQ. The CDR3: CASSPSKDRANYGYTF. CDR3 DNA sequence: TGCGCCAGCAGCCCCTCCAAAGACAGGGCGAACTATGGCTACACCTTC.

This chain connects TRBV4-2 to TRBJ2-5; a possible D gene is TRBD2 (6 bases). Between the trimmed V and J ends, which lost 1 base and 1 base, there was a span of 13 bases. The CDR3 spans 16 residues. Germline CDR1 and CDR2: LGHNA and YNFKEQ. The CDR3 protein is CASSQGGVTSQETQYF. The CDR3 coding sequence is TGTGCCAGCAGCCAAGGAGGGGTGACTAGCCAAGAGACCCAGTACTTC.

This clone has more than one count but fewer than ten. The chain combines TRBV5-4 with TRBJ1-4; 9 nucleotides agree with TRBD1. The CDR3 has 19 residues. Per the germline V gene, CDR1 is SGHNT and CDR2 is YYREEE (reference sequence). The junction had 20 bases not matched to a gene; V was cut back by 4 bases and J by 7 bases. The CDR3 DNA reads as TGTGCCAGCAGCCGTCGGGGACAGGGAATAGGAGGGGACGGTGAAAAACTGTTTTTT. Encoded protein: CASSRRGQGIGGDGEKLFF. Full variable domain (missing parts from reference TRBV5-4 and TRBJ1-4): ETGVTQSPTHLIKTRGQQVTLRCSSQSGHNTVSWYQQALGQGPQFIFQYYREEENGRGNFPPRFSGLQFPNYSSELNVNALELDDSALYLCASSRRGQGIGGDGEKLFFGSGTQLSVL.

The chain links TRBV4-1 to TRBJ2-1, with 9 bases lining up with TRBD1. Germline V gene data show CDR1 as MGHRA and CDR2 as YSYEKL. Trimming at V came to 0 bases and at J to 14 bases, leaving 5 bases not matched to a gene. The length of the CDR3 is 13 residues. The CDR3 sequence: CASSQDKGTGKFF. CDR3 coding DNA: TGCGCCAGCAGCCAAGATAAGGGGACAGGGAAGTTCTTC.

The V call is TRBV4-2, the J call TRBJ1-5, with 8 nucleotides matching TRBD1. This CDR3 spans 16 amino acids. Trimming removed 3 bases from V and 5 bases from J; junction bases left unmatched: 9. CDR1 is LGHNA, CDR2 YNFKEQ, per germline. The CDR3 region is CASSHHQGAGDQPQHF. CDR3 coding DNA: TGTGCCAGCAGCCATCATCAGGGGGCAGGGGATCAGCCCCAGCATTTT.

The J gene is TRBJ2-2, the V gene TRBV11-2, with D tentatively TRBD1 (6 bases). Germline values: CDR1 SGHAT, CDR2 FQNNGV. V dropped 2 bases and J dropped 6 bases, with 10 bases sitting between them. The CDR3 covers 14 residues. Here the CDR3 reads CASSLLGAAGELFF. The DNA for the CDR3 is TGTGCCAGCAGCTTATTGGGGGCCGCCGGGGAGCTGTTTTTT.

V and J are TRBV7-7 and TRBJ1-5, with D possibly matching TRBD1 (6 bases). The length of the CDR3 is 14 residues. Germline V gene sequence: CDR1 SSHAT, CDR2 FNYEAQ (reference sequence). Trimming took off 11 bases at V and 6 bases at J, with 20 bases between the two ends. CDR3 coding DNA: TGTGCCGGAAAATACGGACAGACGGTTCAGCCCCAGCATTTT. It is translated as CAGKYGQTVQPQHF.

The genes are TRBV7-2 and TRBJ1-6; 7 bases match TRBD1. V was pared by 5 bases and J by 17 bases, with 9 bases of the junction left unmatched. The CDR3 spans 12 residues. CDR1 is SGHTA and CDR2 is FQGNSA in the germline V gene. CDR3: CASSQDAGQIHF. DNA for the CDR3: TGTGCCAGCAGCCAGGATGCGGGACAGATCCACTTT.

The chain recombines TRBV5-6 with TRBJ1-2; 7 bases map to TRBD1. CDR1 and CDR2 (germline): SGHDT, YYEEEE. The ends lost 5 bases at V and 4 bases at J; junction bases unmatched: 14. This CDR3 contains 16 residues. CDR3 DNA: TGTGCCAGCAGAGTAACAGGGGAAGCCCCTTCCTATGGCTACACCTTC. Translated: CASRVTGEAPSYGYTF.

The CDR3: CASSFGVLLGQGNTEAFF. CDR3 nucleotide sequence: TGTGCCAGCAGCTTTGGAGTGTTGCTGGGCCAGGGGAACACTGAAGCTTTCTTT. This chain connects TRBV7-8 to TRBJ1-1; D is perhaps TRBD1 (5 bases). Germline V gene sequence: CDR1 SGHVS, CDR2 FQNEAQ. The CDR3 totals 18 residues. V was pared by 3 bases and J by 1 base, with 21 bases between.

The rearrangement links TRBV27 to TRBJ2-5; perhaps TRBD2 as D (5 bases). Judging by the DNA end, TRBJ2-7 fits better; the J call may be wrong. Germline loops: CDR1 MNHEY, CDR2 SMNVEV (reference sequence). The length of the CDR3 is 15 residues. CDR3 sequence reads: CASSSPTVSGYEQYF. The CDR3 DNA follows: TGTGCCAGCAGTTCACCTACCGTAAGCGGCTACGAGCAGTACTTC.

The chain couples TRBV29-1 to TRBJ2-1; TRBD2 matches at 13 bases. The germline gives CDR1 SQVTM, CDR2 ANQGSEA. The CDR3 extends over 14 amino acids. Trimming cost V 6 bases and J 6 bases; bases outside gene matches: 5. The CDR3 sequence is CSVGGLAGLNEQFF. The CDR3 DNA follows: TGCAGCGTGGGGGGACTAGCGGGGCTCAATGAGCAGTTCTTC.

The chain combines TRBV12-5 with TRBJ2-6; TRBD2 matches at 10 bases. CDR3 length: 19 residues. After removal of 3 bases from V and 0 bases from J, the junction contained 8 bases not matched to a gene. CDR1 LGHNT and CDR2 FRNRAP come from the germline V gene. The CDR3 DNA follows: TGTGCTAGTGGTTTACCTCCTAGCGGGGGCACCTCTGGGGCCAACGTCCTGACTTTC. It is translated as CASGLPPSGGTSGANVLTF.

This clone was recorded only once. The CDR3 DNA reads as TGCAGTGCTAGACATGAGGAGACCCAGTACTTC. Translation gives CSARHEETQYF. V gene TRBV20-1 combines with J gene TRBJ2-5, with D hard to call. The V gene's germline CDR1 is DFQATT and CDR2 SNEGSKA (reference sequence). This CDR3 region has 11 residues. Trimming cost V 2 bases and J 5 bases, with 6 bases left between them.

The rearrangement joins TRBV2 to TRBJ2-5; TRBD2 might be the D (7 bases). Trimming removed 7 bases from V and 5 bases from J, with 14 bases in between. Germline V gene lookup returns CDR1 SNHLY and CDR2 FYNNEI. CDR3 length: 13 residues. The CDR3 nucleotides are TGTGCCAGCACCTTGCGGGGGCGGGAGACCCAGTACTTC. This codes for CASTLRGRETQYF.

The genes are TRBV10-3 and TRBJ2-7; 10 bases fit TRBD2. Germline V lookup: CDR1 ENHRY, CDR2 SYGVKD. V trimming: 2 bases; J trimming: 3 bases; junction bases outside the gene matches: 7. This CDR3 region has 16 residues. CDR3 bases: TGTGCCATCAGTGAGAACCAGCGGGGGGGTCTCTACGAGCAGTACTTC. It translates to CAISENQRGGLYEQYF.

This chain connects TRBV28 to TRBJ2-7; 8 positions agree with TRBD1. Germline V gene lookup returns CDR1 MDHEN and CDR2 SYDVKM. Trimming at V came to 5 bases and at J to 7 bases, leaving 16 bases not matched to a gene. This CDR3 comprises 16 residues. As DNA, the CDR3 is TGTGCCAGCAGTCCAAGAGTCGGGACAGGCAGACGGGAGCAGTACTTC. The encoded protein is CASSPRVGTGRREQYF.

The CDR3 nucleotides are TGTGCCAGCGGGCAATTAGGGGTGTCATACTATGGCTACACCTTC. Its translation is CASGQLGVSYYGYTF. The chain uses TRBV7-9 and TRBJ1-2, with D possibly TRBD1 on 5 matching bases. V was clipped by 8 bases and J by 3 bases, with 19 bases between them. The CDR3 has 15 amino acids. Per germline, CDR1 SEHNR and CDR2 FQNEAQ (reference sequence).

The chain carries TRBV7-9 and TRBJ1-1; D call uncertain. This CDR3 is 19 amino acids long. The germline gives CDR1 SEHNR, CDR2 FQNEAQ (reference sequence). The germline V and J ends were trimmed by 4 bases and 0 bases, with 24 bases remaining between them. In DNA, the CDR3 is TGTGCCAGCAGCTCACTGGGTGGAAGGGCGGGGAACTTGAACACTGAAGCTTTCTTT. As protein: CASSSLGGRAGNLNTEAFF. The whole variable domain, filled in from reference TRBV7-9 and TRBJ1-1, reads DTGVSQNPRHKITKRGQNVTFRCDPISEHNRLYWYRQTLGQGPEFLTYFQNEAQLEKSRLLSDRFSAERPKGSFSTLEIQRTEQGDSAMYLCASSSLGGRAGNLNTEAFFGQGTRLTVV.

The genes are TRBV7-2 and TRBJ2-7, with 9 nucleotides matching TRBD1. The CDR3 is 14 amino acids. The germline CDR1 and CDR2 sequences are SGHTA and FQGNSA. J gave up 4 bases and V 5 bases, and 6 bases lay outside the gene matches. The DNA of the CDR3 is TGTGCCAGCAGCCGGGACAGGGTGGGATACGAGCAGTACTTC. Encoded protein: CASSRDRVGYEQYF.

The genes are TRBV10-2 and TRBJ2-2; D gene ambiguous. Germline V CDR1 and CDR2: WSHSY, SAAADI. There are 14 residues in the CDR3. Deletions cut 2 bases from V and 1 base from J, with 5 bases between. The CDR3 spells CASSEGRNTGELFF. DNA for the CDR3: TGCGCCAGCAGTGAGGGCAGGAACACCGGGGAGCTGTTTTTT.

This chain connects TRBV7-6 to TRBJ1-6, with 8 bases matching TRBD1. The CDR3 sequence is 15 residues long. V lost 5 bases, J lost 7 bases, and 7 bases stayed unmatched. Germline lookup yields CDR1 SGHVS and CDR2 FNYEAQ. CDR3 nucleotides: TGTGCCAGCAGCCTCCAGGGGGCAGGGAATTCACCCCTCCACTTT. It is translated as CASSLQGAGNSPLHF. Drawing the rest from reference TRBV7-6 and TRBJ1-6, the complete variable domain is GAGVSQSPRYKVTKRGQDVALRCDPISGHVSLYWYRQALGQGPEFLTYFNYEAQQDKSGLPNDRFSAERPEGSISTLTIQRTEQRDSAMYRCASSLQGAGNSPLHFGNGTRLTVT.

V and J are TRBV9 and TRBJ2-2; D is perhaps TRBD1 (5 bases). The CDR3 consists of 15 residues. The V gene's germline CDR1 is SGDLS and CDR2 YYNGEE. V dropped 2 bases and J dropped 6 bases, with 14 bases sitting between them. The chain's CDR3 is CASSVGQGPAGELFF. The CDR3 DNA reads TGTGCCAGCAGCGTGGGGCAAGGGCCCGCCGGGGAGCTGTTTTTT.

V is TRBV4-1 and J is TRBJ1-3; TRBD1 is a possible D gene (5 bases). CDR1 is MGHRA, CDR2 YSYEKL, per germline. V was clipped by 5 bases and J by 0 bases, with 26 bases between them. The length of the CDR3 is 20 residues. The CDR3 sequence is CASSSHYPGRGPLSGNTIYF. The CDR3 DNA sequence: TGCGCCAGCAGCTCTCACTATCCTGGGCGGGGCCCCCTCTCTGGAAACACCATATATTTT.

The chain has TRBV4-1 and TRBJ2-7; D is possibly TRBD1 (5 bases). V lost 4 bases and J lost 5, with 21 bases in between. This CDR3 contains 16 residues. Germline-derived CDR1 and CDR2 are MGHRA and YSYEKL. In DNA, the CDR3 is TGCGCCAGCAGCCCCAAAGCTGCATTTCTAGGGGACGAGCAGTACTTC. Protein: CASSPKAAFLGDEQYF.